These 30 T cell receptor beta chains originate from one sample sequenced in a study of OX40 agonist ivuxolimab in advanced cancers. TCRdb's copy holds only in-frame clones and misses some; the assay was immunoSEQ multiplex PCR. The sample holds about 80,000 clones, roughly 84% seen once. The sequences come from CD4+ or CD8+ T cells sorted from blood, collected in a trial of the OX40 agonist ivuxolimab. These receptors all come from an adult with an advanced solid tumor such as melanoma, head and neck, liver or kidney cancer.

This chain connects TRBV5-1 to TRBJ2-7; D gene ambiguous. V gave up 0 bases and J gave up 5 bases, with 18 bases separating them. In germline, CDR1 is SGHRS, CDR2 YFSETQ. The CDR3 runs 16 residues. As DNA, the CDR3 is TGCGCCAGCAGCTTGGAAAGTTTAGAGATCAGCCACGAGCAGTACTTC. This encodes CASSLESLEISHEQYF.

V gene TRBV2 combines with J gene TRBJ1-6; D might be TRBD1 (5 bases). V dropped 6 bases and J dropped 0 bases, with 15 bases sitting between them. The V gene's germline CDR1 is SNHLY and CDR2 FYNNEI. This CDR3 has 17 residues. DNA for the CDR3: TGTGCCAGCAGGAACAGGATCCGTAGCTCCTATAATTCACCCCTCCACTTT. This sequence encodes CASRNRIRSSYNSPLHF.

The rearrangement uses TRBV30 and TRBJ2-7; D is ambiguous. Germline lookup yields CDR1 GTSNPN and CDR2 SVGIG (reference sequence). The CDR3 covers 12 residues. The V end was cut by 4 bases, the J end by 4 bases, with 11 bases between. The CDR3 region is CAWTSPPYEQYF. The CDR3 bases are TGTGCCTGGACCTCACCGCCTTACGAGCAGTACTTC. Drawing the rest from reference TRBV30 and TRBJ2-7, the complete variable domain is SQTIHQWPATLVQPVGSPLSLECTVEGTSNPNLYWYRQAAGRGLQLLFYSVGIGQISSEVPQNLSASRPQDRQFILSSKKLLLSDSGFYLCAWTSPPYEQYFGPGTRLTVT.

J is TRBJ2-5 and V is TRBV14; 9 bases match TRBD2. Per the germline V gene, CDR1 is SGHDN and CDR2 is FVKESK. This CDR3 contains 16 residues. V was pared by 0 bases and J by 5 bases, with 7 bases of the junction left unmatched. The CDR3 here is CASSQDWLAGLETQYF. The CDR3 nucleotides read TGTGCCAGCAGCCAAGATTGGCTAGCGGGACTGGAGACCCAGTACTTC.

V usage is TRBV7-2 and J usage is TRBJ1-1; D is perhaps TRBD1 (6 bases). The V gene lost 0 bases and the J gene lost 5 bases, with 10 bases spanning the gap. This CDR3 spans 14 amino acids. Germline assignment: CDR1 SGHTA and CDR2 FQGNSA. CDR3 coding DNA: TGTGCCAGCAGCTTAGCCAGGGGAGGGACTGAAGCTTTCTTT. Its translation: CASSLARGGTEAFF.

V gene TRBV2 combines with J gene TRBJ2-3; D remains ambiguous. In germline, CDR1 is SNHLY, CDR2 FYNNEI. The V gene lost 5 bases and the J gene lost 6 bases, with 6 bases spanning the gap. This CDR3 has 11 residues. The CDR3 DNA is TGTGCCAGCAGTTTCGACGATACGCAGTATTTT. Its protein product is CASSFDDTQYF.

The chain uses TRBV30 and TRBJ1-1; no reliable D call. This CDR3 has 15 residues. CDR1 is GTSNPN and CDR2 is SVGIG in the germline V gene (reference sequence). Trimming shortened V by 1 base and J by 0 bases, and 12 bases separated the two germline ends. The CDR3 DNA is TGTGCCTGGAGTGCCCTCGGGAGCCTGAACACTGAAGCTTTCTTT. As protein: CAWSALGSLNTEAFF.

The CDR3 reads CASGAGGLVGAGEQYF. The DNA of the CDR3 is TGTGCCAGTGGGGCAGGGGGTCTGGTGGGAGCGGGCGAGCAGTACTTC. This chain uses TRBV28 with TRBJ2-7, with D possibly matching TRBD1 (7 bases). V was clipped by 9 bases and J by 6 bases, with 27 bases between them. Looked up from germline, CDR1 is MDHEN and CDR2 is SYDVKM. The CDR3 is 16 amino acids.

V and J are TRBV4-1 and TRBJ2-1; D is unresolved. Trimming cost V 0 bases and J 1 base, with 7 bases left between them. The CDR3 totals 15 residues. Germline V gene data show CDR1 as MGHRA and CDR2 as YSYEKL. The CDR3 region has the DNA TGCGCCAGCAGCCAAGATCTGGCGTCCTACAATGAGCAGTTCTTC. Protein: CASSQDLASYNEQFF.

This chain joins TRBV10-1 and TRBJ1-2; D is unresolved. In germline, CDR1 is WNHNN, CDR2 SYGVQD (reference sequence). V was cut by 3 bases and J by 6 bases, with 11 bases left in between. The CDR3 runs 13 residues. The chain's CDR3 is CASSDGRFDGYTF. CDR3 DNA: TGCGCCAGCAGTGACGGCAGGTTTGATGGCTACACCTTC.

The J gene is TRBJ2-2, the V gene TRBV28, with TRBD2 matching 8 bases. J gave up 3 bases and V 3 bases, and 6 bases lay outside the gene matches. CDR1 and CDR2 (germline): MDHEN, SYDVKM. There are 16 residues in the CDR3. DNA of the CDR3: TGTGCCAGCAGTTTTCCCGGGGGGGCGTACACCGGGGAGCTGTTTTTT. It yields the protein CASSFPGGAYTGELFF.

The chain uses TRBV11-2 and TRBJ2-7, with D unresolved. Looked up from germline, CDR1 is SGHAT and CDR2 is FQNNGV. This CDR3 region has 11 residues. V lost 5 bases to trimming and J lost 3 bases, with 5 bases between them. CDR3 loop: CASSLHYEQYF. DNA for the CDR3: TGTGCCAGCAGCCTACACTACGAGCAGTACTTC. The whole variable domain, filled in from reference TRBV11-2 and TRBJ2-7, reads EAGVAQSPRYKIIEKRQSVAFWCNPISGHATLYWYQQILGQGPKLLIQFQNNGVVDDSQLPKDRFSAERLKGVDSTLKIQPAKLEDSAVYLCASSLHYEQYFGPGTRLTVT.

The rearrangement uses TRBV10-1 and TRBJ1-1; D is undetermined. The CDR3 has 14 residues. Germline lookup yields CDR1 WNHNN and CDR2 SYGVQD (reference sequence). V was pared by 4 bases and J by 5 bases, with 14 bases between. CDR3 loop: CASSGELRGTEAFF. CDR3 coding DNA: TGCGCCAGCAGTGGGGAGCTTCGAGGAACTGAAGCTTTCTTT.

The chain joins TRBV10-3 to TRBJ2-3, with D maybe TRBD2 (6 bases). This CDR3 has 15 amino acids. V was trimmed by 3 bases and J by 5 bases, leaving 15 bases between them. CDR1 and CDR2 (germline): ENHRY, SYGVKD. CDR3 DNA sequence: TGTGCCATCAGTGACCTTTGGCAGGGAGGAGATACGCAGTATTTT. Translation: CAISDLWQGGDTQYF.

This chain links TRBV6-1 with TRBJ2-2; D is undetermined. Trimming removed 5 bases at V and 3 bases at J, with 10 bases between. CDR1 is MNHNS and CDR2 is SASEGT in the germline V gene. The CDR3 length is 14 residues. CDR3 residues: CASSPVDYTGELFF. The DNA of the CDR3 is TGTGCCAGCAGTCCCGTGGATTACACCGGGGAGCTGTTTTTT.

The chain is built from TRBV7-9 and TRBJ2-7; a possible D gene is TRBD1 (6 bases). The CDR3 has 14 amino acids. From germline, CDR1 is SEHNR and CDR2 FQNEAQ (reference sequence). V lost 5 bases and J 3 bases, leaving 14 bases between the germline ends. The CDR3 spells CASSTPGTHYEQYF. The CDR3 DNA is TGTGCCAGCAGCACGCCCGGGACACACTACGAGCAGTACTTC.

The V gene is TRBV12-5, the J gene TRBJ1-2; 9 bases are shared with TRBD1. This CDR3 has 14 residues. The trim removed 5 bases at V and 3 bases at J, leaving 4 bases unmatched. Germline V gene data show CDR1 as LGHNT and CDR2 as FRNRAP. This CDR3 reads CASGERTGDYGYTF. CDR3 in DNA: TGTGCTAGTGGTGAACGGACAGGGGACTATGGCTACACCTTC.

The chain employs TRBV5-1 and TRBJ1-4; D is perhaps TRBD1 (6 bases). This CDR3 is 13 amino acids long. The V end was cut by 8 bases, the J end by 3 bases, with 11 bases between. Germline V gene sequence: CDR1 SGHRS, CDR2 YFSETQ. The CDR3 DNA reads TGCGCCAGTAGCAGGGGCGCTAATGAAAAACTGTTTTTT. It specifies CASSRGANEKLFF. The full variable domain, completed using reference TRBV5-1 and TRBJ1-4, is KAGVTQTPRYLIKTRGQQVTLSCSPISGHRSVSWYQQTPGQGLQFLFEYFSETQRNKGNFPGRFSGRQFSNSRSEMNVSTLELGDSALYLCASSRGANEKLFFGSGTQLSVL.

The CDR3 sequence: CASSLSGGEQYF. CDR3 nucleotide sequence: TGCGCCAGCAGCTTGTCCGGAGGCGAGCAGTACTTC. The chain uses TRBV5-1 and TRBJ2-7, with D possibly TRBD2 on 5 matching bases. CDR1 and CDR2 (germline): SGHRS, YFSETQ. V shed 1 base and J shed 6 bases, with 8 bases lying between them. The length of the CDR3 is 12 residues. The full variable domain, its missing parts supplied by reference TRBV5-1 and TRBJ2-7, is KAGVTQTPRYLIKTRGQQVTLSCSPISGHRSVSWYQQTPGQGLQFLFEYFSETQRNKGNFPGRFSGRQFSNSRSEMNVSTLELGDSALYLCASSLSGGEQYFGPGTRLTVT.

CDR3 protein: CASRVGRDRTDNEQFF. CDR3 DNA: TGCGCCAGCCGGGTGGGACGGGACCGAACTGACAATGAGCAGTTCTTC. This chain uses TRBV5-1 with TRBJ2-1; the D gene could be TRBD1 or TRBD2 (5 bases each). V was cut by 7 bases and J by 5 bases, with 22 bases left in between. The CDR3 runs to 16 residues. Germline V lookup: CDR1 SGHRS, CDR2 YFSETQ. Full variable domain (rest looked up from reference TRBV5-1 and TRBJ2-1): KAGVTQTPRYLIKTRGQQVTLSCSPISGHRSVSWYQQTPGQGLQFLFEYFSETQRNKGNFPGRFSGRQFSNSRSEMNVSTLELGDSALYLCASRVGRDRTDNEQFFGPGTRLTVL.

CDR3 sequence: CASSVVAGGEQFF. CDR3 in DNA: TGTGCCAGCAGCGTAGTAGCGGGGGGTGAGCAGTTCTTC. The chain uses TRBV9 and TRBJ2-1; 10 bases align to TRBD2. Germline V gene sequence: CDR1 SGDLS, CDR2 YYNGEE. The trim removed 0 bases at V and 9 bases at J, leaving 0 bases unmatched. The length of the CDR3 is 13 residues.

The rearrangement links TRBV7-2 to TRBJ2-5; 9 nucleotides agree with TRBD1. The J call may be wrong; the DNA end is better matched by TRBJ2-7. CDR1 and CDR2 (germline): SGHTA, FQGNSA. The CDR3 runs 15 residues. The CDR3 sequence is CASSSSGTGFYEQYF. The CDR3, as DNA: TGTGCCAGCAGCTCCTCCGGGACAGGGTTCTACGAGCAGTACTTC.

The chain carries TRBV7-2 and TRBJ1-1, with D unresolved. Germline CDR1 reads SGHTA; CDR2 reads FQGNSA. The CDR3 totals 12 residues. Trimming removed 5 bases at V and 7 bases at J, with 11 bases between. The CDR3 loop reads CASSLPGDEAFF. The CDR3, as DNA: TGTGCCAGCAGCCTACCCGGGGATGAAGCTTTCTTT.

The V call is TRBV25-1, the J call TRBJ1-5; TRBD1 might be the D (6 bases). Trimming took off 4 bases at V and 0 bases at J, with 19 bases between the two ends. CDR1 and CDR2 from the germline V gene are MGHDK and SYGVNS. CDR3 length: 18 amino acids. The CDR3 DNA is TGTGCCAGCAGTGCCAGATACCGGGACACCAATAGCAATCAGCCCCAGCATTTT. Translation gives CASSARYRDTNSNQPQHF. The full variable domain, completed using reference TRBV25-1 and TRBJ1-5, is EADIYQTPRYLVIGTGKKITLECSQTMGHDKMYWYQQDPGMELHLIHYSYGVNSTEKGDLSSESTVSRIRTEHFPLTLESARPSHTSQYLCASSARYRDTNSNQPQHFGDGTRLSIL.

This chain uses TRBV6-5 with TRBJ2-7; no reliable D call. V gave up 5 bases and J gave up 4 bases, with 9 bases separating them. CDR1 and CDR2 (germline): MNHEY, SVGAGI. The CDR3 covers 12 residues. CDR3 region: CASSRNRYEQYF. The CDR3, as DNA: TGTGCCAGCAGTAGAAACAGATACGAGCAGTACTTC.

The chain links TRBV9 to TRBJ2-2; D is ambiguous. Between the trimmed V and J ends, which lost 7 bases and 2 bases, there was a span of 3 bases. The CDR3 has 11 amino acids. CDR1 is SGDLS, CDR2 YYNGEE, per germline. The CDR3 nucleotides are TGTGCCAGCTCCAACACCGGGGAGCTGTTTTTT. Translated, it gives CASSNTGELFF.

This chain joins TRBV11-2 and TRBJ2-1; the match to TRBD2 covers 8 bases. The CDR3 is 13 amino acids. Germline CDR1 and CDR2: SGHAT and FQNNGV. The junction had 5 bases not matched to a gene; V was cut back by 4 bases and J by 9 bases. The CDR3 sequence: CASSWGLVPEQFF. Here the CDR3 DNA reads TGTGCCAGCAGCTGGGGACTAGTCCCTGAGCAGTTCTTC.

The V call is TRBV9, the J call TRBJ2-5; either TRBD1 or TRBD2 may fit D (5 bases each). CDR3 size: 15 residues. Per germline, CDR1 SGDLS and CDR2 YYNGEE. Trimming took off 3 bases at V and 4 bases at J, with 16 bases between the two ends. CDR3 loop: CASSAGPRGRETQYF. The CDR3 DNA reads TGTGCCAGCAGCGCAGGGCCACGGGGTCGAGAGACCCAGTACTTC.

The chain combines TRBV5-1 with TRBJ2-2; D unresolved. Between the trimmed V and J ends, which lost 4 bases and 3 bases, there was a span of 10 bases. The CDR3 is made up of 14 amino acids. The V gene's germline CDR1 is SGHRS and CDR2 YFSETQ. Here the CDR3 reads CASSLTRDTGELFF. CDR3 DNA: TGCGCCAGCAGCCTGACAAGGGACACCGGGGAGCTGTTTTTT. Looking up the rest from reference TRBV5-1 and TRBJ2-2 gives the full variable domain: KAGVTQTPRYLIKTRGQQVTLSCSPISGHRSVSWYQQTPGQGLQFLFEYFSETQRNKGNFPGRFSGRQFSNSRSEMNVSTLELGDSALYLCASSLTRDTGELFFGEGSRLTVL.

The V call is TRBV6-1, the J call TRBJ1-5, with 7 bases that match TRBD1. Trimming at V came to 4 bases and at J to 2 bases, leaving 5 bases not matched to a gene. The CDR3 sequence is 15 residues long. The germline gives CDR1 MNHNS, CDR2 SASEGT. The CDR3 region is CASSGQGMRNQPQHF. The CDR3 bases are TGTGCCAGCAGTGGACAGGGTATGCGCAATCAGCCCCAGCATTTT.